The clone carrying this T cell receptor (beta chain) is identified as medium-sized from frequency. What it binds is not known. The read terminates 3 residues before the CDR3 end, so the remaining end is supplied by the germline J gene. Prevalent HPV16 infections were excluded; only incident single HPV16 infections included. This sample is part of a study of T cells in women clearing cervical HPV infection. About the research overall: Women with histologically confirmed HPV16-related CIN3 or worse, 2 with invasive cancer, served as cases.

Profiling relied on immunoSEQ multiplex PCR, and the TCRdb table lists in-frame clones only, not all of them. This table holds under 20,000 clones. The V gene lost 1 base and the J gene lost 1 base, with 12 bases spanning the gap. Germline V CDR1 and CDR2: SGHRS, YFSETQ. This CDR3 has 16 residues. Study observations and caveats: Timing of associations relative to infection is unclear; T-cell subsets were not isolated. CIN3+ cases had significantly higher TCR repertoire richness than controls, but evenness did not differ.

Material: blood buffy coat. The genes are TRBV5-1 and TRBJ2-4, with TRBD1 as a possible D gene (6 bases). This clonotype originated in a woman between 18 and 75 years old with a cervical HPV16 infection that either progressed to CIN3+ or cleared (not recorded which). Partial CDR3 DNA: TGCGCCAGCAGCTTGTCTCAGGGGTTCGCCAAAAACATT. Amino acids: CASSLSQGFAKNI. The full CDR3 protein reads CASSLSQGFAKNIQYF.